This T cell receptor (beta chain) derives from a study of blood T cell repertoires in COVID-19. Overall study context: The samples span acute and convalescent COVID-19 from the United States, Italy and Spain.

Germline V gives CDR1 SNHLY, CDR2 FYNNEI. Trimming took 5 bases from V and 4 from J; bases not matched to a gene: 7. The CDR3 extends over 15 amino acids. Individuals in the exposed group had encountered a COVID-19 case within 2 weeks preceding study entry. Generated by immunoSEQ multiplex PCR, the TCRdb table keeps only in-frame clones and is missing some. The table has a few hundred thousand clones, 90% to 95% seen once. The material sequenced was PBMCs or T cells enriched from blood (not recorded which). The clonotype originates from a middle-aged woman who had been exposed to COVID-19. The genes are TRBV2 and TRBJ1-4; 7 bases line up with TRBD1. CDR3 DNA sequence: TGTGCCAGCAGTACATCGACAGGGTATAATGAAAAACTGTTTTTT. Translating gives CASSTSTGYNEKLFF.